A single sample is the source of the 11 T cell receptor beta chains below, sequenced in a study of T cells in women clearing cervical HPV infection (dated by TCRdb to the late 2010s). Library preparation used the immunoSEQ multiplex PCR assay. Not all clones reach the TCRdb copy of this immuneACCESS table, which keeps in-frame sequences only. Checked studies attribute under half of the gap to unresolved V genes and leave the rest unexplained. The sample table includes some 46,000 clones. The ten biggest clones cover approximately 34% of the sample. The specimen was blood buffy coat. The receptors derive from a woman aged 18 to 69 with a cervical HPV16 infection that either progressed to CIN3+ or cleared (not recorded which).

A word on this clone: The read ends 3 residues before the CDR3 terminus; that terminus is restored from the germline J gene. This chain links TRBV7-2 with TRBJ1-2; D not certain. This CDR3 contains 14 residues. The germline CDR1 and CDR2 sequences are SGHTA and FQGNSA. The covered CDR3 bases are TGTGCCAGCAGCCCCCGCGCCCCCACCGATGAC. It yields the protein CASSPRAPTDD. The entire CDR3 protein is CASSPRAPTDDYTF.

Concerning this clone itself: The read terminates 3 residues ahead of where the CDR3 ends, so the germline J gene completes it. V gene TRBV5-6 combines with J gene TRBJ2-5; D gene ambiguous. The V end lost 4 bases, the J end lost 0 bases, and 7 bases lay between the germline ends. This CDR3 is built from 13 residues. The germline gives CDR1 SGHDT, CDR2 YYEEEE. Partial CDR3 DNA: TGTGCCAGCAGCGTTATTAACCAAGAGACC. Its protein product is CASSVINQET. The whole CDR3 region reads CASSVINQETQYF.

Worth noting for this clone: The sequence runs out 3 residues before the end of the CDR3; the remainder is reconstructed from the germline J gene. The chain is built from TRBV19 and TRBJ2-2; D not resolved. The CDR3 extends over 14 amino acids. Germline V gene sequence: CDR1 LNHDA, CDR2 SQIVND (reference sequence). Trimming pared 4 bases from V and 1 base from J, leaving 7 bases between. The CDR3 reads CASSKLQNTGELFF. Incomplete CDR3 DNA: TGTGCCAGTAGTAAACTGCAGAACACCGGGGAG.

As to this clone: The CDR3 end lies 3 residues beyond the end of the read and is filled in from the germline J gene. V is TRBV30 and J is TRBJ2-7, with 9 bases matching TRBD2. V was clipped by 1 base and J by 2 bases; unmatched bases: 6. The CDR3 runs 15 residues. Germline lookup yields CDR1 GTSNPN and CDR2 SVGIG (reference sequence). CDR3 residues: CAWSAGLAYPYEQYF. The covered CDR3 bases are TGTGCCTGGAGTGCCGGACTAGCGTACCCCTACGAG.

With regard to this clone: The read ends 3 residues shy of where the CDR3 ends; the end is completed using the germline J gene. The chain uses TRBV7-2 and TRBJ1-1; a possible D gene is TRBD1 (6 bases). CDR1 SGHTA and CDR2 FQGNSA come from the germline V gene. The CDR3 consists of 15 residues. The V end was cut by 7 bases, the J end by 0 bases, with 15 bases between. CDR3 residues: CASTLGGGMNTEAFF. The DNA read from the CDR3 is TGTGCCAGCACCTTGGGGGGGGGCATGAACACTGAA.

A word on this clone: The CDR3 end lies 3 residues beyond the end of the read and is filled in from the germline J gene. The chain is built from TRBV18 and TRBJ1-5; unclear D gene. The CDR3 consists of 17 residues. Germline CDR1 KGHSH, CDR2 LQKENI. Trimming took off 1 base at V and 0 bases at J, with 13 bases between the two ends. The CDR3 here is CASSPRGVEGSNQPQHF. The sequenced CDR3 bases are TGTGCCAGCTCACCACGAGGAGTCGAGGGTAGCAATCAGCCC. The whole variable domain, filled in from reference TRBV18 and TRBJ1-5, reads NAGVMQNPRHLVRRRGQEARLRCSPMKGHSHVYWYRQLPEEGLKFMVYLQKENIIDESGMPKERFSAEFPKEGPSILRIQQVVRGDSAAYFCASSPRGVEGSNQPQHFGDGTRLSIL.

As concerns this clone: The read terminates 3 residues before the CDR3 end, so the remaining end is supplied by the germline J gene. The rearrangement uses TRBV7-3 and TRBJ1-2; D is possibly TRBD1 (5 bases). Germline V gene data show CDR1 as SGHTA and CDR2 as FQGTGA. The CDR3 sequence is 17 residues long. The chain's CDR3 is CASSLNPLRGSYNDYTF. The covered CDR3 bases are TGTGCCAGCAGCTTAAATCCCCTGCGGGGGTCCTACAATGAC. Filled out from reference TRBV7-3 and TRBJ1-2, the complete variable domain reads GAGVSQTPSNKVTEKGKYVELRCDPISGHTALYWYRQSLGQGPEFLIYFQGTGAADDSGLPNDRFFAVRPEGSVSTLKIQRTERGDSAVYLCASSLNPLRGSYNDYTFGSGTRLTVV.

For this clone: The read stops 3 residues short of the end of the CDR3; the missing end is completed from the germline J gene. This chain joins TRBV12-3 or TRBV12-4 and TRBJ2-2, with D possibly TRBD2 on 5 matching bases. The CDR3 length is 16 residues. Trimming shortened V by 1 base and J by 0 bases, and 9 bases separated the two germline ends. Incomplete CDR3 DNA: TGTGCCAGCAGTTTAGGTGAGCGGACGAACACCGGGGAG. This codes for CASSLGERTNTGE. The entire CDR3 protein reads CASSLGERTNTGELFF.

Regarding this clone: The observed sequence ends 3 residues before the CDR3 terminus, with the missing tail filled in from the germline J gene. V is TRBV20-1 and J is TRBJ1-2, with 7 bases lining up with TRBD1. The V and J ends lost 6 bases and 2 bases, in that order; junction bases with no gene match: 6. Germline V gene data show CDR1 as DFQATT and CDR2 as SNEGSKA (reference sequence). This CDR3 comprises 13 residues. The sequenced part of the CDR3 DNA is TGCAGTGCAAGGGACAGCCTCAACTATGGC. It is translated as CSARDSLNYG. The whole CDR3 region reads CSARDSLNYGYTF.

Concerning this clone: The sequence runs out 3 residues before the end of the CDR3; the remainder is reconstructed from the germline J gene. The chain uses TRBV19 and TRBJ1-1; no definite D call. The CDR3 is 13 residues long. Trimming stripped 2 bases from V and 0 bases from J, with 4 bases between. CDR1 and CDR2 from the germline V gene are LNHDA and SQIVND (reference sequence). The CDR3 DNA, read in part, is TGTGCCAGTAGTATACGGGTGAACACTGAA. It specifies CASSIRVNTE. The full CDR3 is CASSIRVNTEAFF. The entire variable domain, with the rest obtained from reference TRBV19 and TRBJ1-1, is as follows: DGGITQSPKYLFRKEGQNVTLSCEQNLNHDAMYWYRQDPGQGLRLIYYSQIVNDFQKGDIAEGYSVSREKKESFPLTVTSAQKNPTAFYLCASSIRVNTEAFFGQGTRLTVV.

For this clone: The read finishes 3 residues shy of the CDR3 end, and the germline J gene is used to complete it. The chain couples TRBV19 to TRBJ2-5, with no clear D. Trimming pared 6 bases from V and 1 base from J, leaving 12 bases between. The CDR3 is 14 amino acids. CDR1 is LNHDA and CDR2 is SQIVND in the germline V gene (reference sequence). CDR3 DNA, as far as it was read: TGTGCCAGTAGCTCAACCGCGAGCCAAGAGACC. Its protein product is CASSSTASQET. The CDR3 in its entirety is CASSSTASQETQYF.